Listed below are T cell receptor beta chains from one sample, sequenced in a study of blood T cell repertoires in COVID-19. The protocol was immunoSEQ multiplex PCR, while the TCRdb copy is restricted to in-frame clones and leaves out a portion. The data hold 250,000 to 300,000 clones, with around 87% observed a single time. Sequencing was carried out using peripheral blood. Receptors originate from a woman aged 50 to 60 who had recovered from COVID-19. Each CDR3 is given with its conserved first and last residue. The D gene is left open where the match is weak. Some rows have no size entry. The others give once, few or many, or a class for an expanded clone.

>-|TRBJ2-7|TRBV19|-
TGTGCCAGTAGTATAGGGGCACCATACGAGCAGTACTTC
CASSIGAPYEQYF
>TRBD1|TRBJ2-7|TRBV5-4|few
TGTGCCAGCAGCCGGGACAGGGGGTACGAGCAGTACTTC
CASSRDRGYEQYF
>TRBD1|TRBJ2-7|TRBV29-1|many
TGCAGCGTGTCGGGACAGGGAGGATACTACGAGCAGTACTTC
CSVSGQGGYYEQYF
>-|TRBJ2-2|TRBV11-2|few
TGTGCCAGCAGCCTTTACTCCGGGGAGCTGTTTTTT
CASSLYSGELFF
>TRBD1|TRBJ1-6|TRBV6-1|-
TGTGCCAGCAGTGAGAGGGGGCGGAACTCACCCCTCCACTTT
CASSERGRNSPLHF
>-|TRBJ2-7|TRBV7-9|-
TGTGCCAGCAGCCGGGACTTAAACTACGAGCAGTACTTC
CASSRDLNYEQYF
>TRBD1|TRBJ1-2|TRBV5-4|-
TGTGCCAGCAGCTTGGCCAAGGGGGCAGATGGCTACACCTTC
CASSLAKGADGYTF
>-|TRBJ1-3|TRBV30|-
TGTGCCTGGAGTACGGGGATTGGAAACACCATATATTTT
CAWSTGIGNTIYF
>-|TRBJ2-3|TRBV11-1|-
TGTGCCAGCAGCTCCGGACTCCTCCCGGATACGCAGTATTTT
CASSSGLLPDTQYF
>TRBD1|TRBJ2-2|TRBV10-1|-
TGCGCCAGCAGTGATCCGGGACAGGGGGCGACCGGGGAGCTGTTTTTT
CASSDPGQGATGELFF
>TRBD1|TRBJ1-5|TRBV29-1|-
TGCAGCGTTGCCATCCAGGGGGTAGATCAGCCCCAGCATTTT
CSVAIQGVDQPQHF
>-|TRBJ1-2|TRBV12-3/TRBV12-4|once
TGTGCCAGCAGTCCCCTCACGGACTATGGCTACACCTTC
CASSPLTDYGYTF
>TRBD1|TRBJ1-2|TRBV30|-
TGTGCCTGGGAGGGCCCTGGGACAGGTGGTTATGGCTACACCTTC
CAWEGPGTGGYGYTF
>TRBD1|TRBJ1-1|TRBV5-1|-
TGCGCCAGCAGTTTTGACAGGGTGGGGAGGACTGAAGCTTTCTTT
CASSFDRVGRTEAFF
>-|TRBJ2-3|TRBV9|-
TGTGCCAGCAGCGTAGCAGGGCGTAGGGGAAGCACAGATACGCAGTATTTT
CASSVAGRRGSTDTQYF
>-|TRBJ1-1|TRBV4-2|-
TGTGCCAGCAGCCCAGGACTGGGGACTGAAGCTTTCTTT
CASSPGLGTEAFF
>TRBD1|TRBJ1-2|TRBV5-1|once
TGCGCCAGCAGCCCTAGACAGGGGAGGAGTGACTATGGCTACACCTTC
CASSPRQGRSDYGYTF
>-|TRBJ1-1|TRBV6-6|-
TGTGCCAGCAATCGGGCGGGGAACACTGAAGCTTTCTTT
CASNRAGNTEAFF
>-|TRBJ2-7|TRBV28|-
TGTGCCAGCAGTCCCCCCCCTCTCTACGAGCAGTACTTC
CASSPPPLYEQYF
>TRBD2|TRBJ2-2|TRBV4-2|-
TGTGCCAGCAGCCTCCAGACTAGCGGGAGAAATGTCGGGGAGCTGTTTTTT
CASSLQTSGRNVGELFF
>TRBD2|TRBJ2-7|TRBV29-1|-
TGCAGCGCGGGACCGGGACTAGCGGGAGGCTTCTCCTACGAGCAGTACTTC
CSAGPGLAGGFSYEQYF
>TRBD2|TRBJ2-3|TRBV12-5|-
TGTGCTAGTGGGTCAGGGACTACAGCAGATACGCAGTATTTT
CASGSGTTADTQYF
>-|TRBJ1-1|TRBV5-4|-
TGTGCCAGCAGCTTGACGACGGGTTATGAAGCTTTCTTT
CASSLTTGYEAFF
>TRBD1|TRBJ1-5|TRBV6-2/TRBV6-3|-
TGTGCCAGCAGTTGGTCGACAGGGTCTGGGCAGCCCCAGCATTTT
CASSWSTGSGQPQHF
>-|TRBJ1-2|TRBV5-5|few
TGTGCCAGCAGCTTGGGCCAAGCTCGTGGCTACACCTTC
CASSLGQARGYTF
>-|TRBJ2-2|TRBV19|-
TGTGCCAGTAGTATAGATCTGGAGAGCCCGAACACCGGGGAGCTGTTTTTT
CASSIDLESPNTGELFF
>-|TRBJ2-1|TRBV5-1|few
TGCGCCAGCAGCTTGGAGATAATAGTGAATGAGCAGTTCTTC
CASSLEIIVNEQFF
>-|TRBJ1-2|TRBV5-8|once
TGTGCCAGCAGCTTGACAGTCTATGGCTACACCTTC
CASSLTVYGYTF
>-|TRBJ2-3|TRBV28|-
TGTGCCAGCAGTCAGACTTCGCCTACGCAGTATTTT
CASSQTSPTQYF
>-|TRBJ1-3|TRBV30|-
TGTGCCTGGAGTCAAGGGACAGGAAACACCATATATTTT
CAWSQGTGNTIYF
>TRBD2|TRBJ2-7|TRBV7-9|few
TGTGCCAGCAGCTTAGACGGACTAGCGGGAGACGAGCAGTACTTC
CASSLDGLAGDEQYF
>-|TRBJ2-7|TRBV3-1/TRBV3-2|-
TGTGCCAGCAGCCAAGAAACAGGGCAGGGCCATCTTTGGCGGGAGCAGTACTTC
CASSQETGQGHLWREQYF
>-|TRBJ2-2|TRBV5-1|-
TGCGCCAGCAGCTTGGGTTTAGTCGGGGAGCTGTTTTTT
CASSLGLVGELFF
>-|TRBJ2-2|TRBV19|-
TGTGCCAGTAGTATACCGCGGGGAAGGGCGAACACCGGGGAGCTGTTTTTT
CASSIPRGRANTGELFF
>-|TRBJ1-1|TRBV7-2|-
TGTGCCAGCAGCTTAGACAGAGTGAACACTGAAGCTTTCTTT
CASSLDRVNTEAFF
>-|TRBJ2-1|TRBV10-3|once
TGTGCCATCAGTGAGTCAGAGAGCTCCTACAATGAGCAGTTCTTC
CAISESESSYNEQFF
>-|TRBJ1-4|TRBV28|-
TGTGCTGGGGGGGCAAGTAATGAAAAACTGTTTTTT
CAGGASNEKLFF
>-|TRBJ2-3|TRBV5-6|-
TGTGCCAGCAGCAACCTTGAGCCAGATACGCAGTATTTT
CASSNLEPDTQYF
>-|TRBJ2-3|TRBV11-2|once
TGTGCCAGCAGCTTTTATGATACGCAGTATTTT
CASSFYDTQYF
>-|TRBJ2-6|TRBV21-1|-
TGTGCCAGCAGCAAATACGAAACAGCCTTTTCACCTTCTGGGGCCAACGTCCTGACTTTC
CASSKYETAFSPSGANVLTF
>TRBD1|TRBJ1-1|TRBV5-1|-
TGCGCCAGCAGCAGTGGACAGGGACATACTGAAGCTTTCTTT
CASSSGQGHTEAFF
>TRBD1|TRBJ1-2|TRBV7-9|once
TGTGCCAGCAGCTCCCAGGGGGATGGTACCTTC
CASSSQGDGTF
>-|TRBJ1-4|TRBV7-8|-
TGTGCCAGCAGCCCTCGAAGCAGGGCTAATGAAAAACTGTTTTTT
CASSPRSRANEKLFF
>-|TRBJ1-1|TRBV30|-
TGTGCCTGGAGTCCTACAGGGAACACTGAAGCTTTCTTT
CAWSPTGNTEAFF
>TRBD1|TRBJ2-2|TRBV11-2|-
TGTGCCAGCAGCTTAGGACTGGGACAGGGTCAGTTAGGGGAGCTGTTTTTT
CASSLGLGQGQLGELFF
>-|TRBJ2-6|TRBV13|-
TGTGCCAGCAGCCTCACGGGGTATACCCTCTCTGGGGCCAACGTCCTGACTTTC
CASSLTGYTLSGANVLTF
>-|TRBJ1-2|TRBV7-2|-
TGTGCCAGCAGCTTAGAGGGGTGGAAGTCTGGCTACACCTTC
CASSLEGWKSGYTF
>-|TRBJ1-1|TRBV29-1|-
TGCAGCGTTGGGCCAGGGAACACTGAAGCTTTCTTT
CSVGPGNTEAFF
>TRBD2|TRBJ2-3|TRBV28|-
TGTGCCAGCAGTTCTCTAGCGGGAGCTAGCACAGATACGCAGTATTTT
CASSSLAGASTDTQYF
>TRBD1|TRBJ1-2|TRBV3-1/TRBV3-2|-
TGTGCCAGCAGCCGGTCCGGGACAGGTGGCTACACCTTC
CASSRSGTGGYTF
>TRBD1|TRBJ2-1|TRBV5-8|-
TGTGCCAGCAGCCTTGGACAGGGATCCTACAATGAGCAGTTCTTC
CASSLGQGSYNEQFF
>-|TRBJ1-1|TRBV15|few
TGTGCCACCTCCAGGGTGGGCACTGAAGCTTTCTTT
CATSRVGTEAFF
>TRBD2|TRBJ2-7|TRBV13|-
TGTGCCAGCAGCTTATCTCCAGCGGGGGGCTACGAGCAGTACTTC
CASSLSPAGGYEQYF
>TRBD1|TRBJ1-1|TRBV5-1|-
TGCGCCAGCAGCTTGCAGGGGGAAAGCACTGAAGCTTTCTTT
CASSLQGESTEAFF
>TRBD1|TRBJ1-2|TRBV5-1|-
TGCGCCAGCAGCTTATCAGGGGGGTTGAGCTACACCTTC
CASSLSGGLSYTF